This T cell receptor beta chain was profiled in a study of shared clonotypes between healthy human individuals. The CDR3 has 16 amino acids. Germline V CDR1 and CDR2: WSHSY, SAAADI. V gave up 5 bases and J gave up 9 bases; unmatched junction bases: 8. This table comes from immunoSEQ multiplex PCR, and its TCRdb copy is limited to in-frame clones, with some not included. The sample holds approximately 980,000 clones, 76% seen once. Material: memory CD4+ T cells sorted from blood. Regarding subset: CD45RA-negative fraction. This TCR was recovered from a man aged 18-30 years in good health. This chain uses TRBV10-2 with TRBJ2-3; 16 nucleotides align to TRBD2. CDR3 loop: CASSIAGTSGGATQYF. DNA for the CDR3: TGCGCCAGCAGTATAGCCGGGACTAGCGGGGGGGCCACGCAGTATTTT.